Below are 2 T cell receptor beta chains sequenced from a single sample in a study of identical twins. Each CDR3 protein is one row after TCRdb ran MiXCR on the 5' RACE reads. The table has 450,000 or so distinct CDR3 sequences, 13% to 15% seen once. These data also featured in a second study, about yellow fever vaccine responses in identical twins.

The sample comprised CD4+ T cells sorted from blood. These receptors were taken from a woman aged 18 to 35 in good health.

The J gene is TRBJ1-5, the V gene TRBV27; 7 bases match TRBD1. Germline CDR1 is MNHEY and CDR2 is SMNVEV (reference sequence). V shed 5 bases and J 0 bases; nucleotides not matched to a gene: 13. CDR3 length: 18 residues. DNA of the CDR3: TGTGCCAGCAGTCCGTACATCGCGACAGGGCATAGCAATCAGCCCCAGCATTTT. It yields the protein CASSPYIATGHSNQPQHF.

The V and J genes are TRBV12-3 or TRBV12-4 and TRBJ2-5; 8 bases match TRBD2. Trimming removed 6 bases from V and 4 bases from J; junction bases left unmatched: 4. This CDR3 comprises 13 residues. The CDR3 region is CASRGGLGETQYF. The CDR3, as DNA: TGTGCCAGCAGGGGGGGACTAGGAGAGACCCAGTACTTC.